This T cell receptor (beta chain) was obtained from a study of graft-versus-host responses after intestinal transplantation. Background on the study: Following induction with anti-thymocyte globulin, all recipients were given tacrolimus and steroids for 2 to 4 years. Findings of the study overall: Analysis identified GvH clones in recipient marrow, with some appearing first in ileum or blood.

Clones were sequenced by immunoSEQ multiplex PCR, and TCRdb holds only the in-frame ones, with some missing. The sample includes more than 90,000 clones, approximately 93% of them seen just once. The V end lost 10 bases, the J end lost 10 bases, and 22 bases lay between the germline ends. Germline assignment: CDR1 MNHNS and CDR2 SASEGT. The CDR3 consists of 14 residues. Turning to this clone: Antigen unknown.

The J gene is TRBJ1-4, the V gene TRBV6-1, with a weak D call TRBD1 (6 bases). This specimen consisted of unstimulated CD8+ T cells sorted from spleen or lymph node cells, obtained before transplant. This receptor was obtained from a human donor who was the organ donor for an intestinal transplant. CDR3 sequence (DNA): TGTGCCACCAAAGAGCTACGCCCCAGGGGAAAACTGTTTTTT. Translated: CATKELRPRGKLFF.